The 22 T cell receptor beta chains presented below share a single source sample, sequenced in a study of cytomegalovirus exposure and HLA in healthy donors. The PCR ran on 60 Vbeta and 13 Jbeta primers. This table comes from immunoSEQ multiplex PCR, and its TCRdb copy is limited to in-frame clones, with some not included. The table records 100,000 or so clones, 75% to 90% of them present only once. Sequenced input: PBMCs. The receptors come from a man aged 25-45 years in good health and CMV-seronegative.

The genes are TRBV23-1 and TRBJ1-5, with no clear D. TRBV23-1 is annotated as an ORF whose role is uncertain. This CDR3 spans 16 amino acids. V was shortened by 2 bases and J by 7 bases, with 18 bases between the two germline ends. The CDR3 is CASSQGLGEVEQPQHF. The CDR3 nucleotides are TGCGCCAGCAGTCAAGGGCTCGGGGAAGTCGAACAGCCCCAGCATTTT.

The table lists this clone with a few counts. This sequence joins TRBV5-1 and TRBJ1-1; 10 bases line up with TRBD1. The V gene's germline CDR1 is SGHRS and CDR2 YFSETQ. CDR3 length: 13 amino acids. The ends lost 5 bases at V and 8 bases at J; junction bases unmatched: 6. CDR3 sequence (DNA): TGCGCCAGCAGGGAGGGACAGGGGTCGGAAGCTTTCTTT. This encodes CASREGQGSEAFF.

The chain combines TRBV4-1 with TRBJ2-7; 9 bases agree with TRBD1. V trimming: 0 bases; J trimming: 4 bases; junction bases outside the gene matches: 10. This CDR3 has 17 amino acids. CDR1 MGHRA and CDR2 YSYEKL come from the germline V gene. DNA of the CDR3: TGCGCCAGCAGCCAAGATACAGCGGGACAGGGAGGTTACGAGCAGTACTTC. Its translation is CASSQDTAGQGGYEQYF.

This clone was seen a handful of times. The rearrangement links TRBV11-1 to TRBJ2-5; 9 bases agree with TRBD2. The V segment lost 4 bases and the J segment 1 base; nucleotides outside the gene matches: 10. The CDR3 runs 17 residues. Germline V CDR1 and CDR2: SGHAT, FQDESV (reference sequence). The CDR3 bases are TGTGCCAGCAGCTATGGCGGGAGGGAAGGTTTCCAAGAGACCCAGTACTTC. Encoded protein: CASSYGGREGFQETQYF.

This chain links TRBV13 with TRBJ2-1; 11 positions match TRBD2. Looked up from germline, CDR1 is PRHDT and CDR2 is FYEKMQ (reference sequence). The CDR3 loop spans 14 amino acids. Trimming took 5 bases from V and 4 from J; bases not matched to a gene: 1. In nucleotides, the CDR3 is TGTGCCAGCAGCAGGACTAGCGGGTACAATGAGCAGTTCTTC. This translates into CASSRTSGYNEQFF.

The DNA of the CDR3 is TGTGCCAGCAGCTCACAAGGGGCTTCAAATGAAAAACTGTTTTTT. It translates to CASSSQGASNEKLFF. This chain joins TRBV7-6 and TRBJ1-4, with a possible D match to TRBD1 (5 bases). The CDR3 spans 15 residues. V lost 4 bases, J lost 5 bases, and 14 bases lay in between. CDR1 is SGHVS and CDR2 is FNYEAQ in the germline V gene.

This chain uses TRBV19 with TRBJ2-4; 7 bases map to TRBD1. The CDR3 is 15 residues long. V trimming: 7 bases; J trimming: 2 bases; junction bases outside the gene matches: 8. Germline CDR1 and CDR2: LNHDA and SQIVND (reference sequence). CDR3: CASTPTGNPKNIQYF. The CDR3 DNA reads TGTGCCAGTACACCGACAGGGAACCCCAAAAACATTCAGTACTTC.

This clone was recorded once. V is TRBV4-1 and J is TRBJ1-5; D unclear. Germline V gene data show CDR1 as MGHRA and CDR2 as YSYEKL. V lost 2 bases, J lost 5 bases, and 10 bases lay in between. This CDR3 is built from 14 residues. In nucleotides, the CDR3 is TGCGCCAGCAGCCAAAGAGACCGGGATCAGCCCCAGCATTTT. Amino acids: CASSQRDRDQPQHF.

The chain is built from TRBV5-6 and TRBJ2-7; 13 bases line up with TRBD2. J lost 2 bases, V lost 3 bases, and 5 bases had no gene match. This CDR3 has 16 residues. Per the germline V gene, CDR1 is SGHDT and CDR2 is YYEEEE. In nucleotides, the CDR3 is TGTGCCAGCAGCTGGGGTACTAGCGGGAGGGCCTACGAGCAGTACTTC. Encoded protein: CASSWGTSGRAYEQYF.

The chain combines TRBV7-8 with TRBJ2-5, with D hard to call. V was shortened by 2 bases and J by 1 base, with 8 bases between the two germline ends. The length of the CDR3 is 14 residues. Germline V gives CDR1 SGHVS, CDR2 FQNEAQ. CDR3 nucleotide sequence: TGTGCCAGCAGCTTATCCCGAGGCCAAGAGACCCAGTACTTC. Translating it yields CASSLSRGQETQYF.

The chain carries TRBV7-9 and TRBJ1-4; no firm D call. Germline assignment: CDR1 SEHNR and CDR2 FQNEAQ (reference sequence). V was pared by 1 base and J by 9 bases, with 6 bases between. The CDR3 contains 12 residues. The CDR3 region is CASSLGAKKLFF. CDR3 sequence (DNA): TGTGCCAGCAGCTTAGGTGCGAAAAAACTGTTTTTT.

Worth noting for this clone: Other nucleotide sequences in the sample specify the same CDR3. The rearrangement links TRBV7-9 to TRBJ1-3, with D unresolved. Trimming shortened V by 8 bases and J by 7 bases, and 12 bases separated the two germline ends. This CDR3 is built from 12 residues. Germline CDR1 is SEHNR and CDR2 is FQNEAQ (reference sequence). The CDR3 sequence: CASRQVRNTIYF. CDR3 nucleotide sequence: TGTGCCAGCCGGCAGGTTCGGAACACCATATATTTT.

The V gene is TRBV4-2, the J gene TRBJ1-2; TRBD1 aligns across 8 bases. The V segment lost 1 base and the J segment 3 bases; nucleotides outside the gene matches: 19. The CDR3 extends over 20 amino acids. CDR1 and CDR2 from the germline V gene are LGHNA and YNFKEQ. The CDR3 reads CASSQVVGQGARRIHYGYTF. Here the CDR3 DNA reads TGTGCCAGCAGCCAAGTGGTTGGTCAGGGGGCTCGCCGAATCCACTATGGCTACACCTTC.

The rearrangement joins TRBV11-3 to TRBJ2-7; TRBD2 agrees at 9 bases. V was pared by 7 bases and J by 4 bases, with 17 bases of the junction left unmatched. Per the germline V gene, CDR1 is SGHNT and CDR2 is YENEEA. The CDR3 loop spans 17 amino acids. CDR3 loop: CASTSTPGGRARYEQYF. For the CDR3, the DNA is TGTGCCAGCACCTCGACGCCAGGCGGGAGGGCCAGGTACGAGCAGTACTTC. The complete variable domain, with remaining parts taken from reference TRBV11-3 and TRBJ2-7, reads EAGVVQSPRYKIIEKKQPVAFWCNPISGHNTLYWYLQNLGQGPELLIRYENEEAVDDSQLPKDRFSAERLKGVDSTLKIQPAELGDSAVYLCASTSTPGGRARYEQYFGPGTRLTVT.

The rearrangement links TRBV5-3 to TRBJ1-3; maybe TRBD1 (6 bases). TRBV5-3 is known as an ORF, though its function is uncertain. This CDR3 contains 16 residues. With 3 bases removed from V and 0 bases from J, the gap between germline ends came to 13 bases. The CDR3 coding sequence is TGTGCCAGAAGCTCCGGACAGAGCATCTCTGGAAACACCATATATTTT. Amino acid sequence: CARSSGQSISGNTIYF.

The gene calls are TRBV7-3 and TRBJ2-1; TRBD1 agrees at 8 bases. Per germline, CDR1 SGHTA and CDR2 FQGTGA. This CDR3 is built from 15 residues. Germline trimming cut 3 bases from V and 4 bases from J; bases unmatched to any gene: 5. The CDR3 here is CASSFEDREYNEQFF. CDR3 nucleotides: TGTGCCAGCAGCTTCGAGGACAGGGAGTACAATGAGCAGTTCTTC.

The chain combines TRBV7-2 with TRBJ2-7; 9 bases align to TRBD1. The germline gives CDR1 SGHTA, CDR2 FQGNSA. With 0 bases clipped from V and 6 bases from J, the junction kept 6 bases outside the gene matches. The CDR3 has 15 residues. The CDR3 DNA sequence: TGTGCCAGCAGCTTAGCTCCGGGACAGGGACCCGAGCAGTACTTC. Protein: CASSLAPGQGPEQYF.

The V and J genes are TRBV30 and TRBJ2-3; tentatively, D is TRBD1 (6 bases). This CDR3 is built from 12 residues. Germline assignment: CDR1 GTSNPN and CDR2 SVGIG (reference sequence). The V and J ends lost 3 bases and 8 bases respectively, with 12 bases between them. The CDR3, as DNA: TGTGCCTGGAGCTGGGGGCATCCTACGCAGTATTTT. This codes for CAWSWGHPTQYF.

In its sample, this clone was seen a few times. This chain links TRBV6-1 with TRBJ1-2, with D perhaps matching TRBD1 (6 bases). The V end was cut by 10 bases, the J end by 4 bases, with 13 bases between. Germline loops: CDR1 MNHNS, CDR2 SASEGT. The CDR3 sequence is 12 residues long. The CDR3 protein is CAILQGPYGYTF. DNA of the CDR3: TGTGCCATTCTTCAGGGGCCCTATGGCTACACCTTC.

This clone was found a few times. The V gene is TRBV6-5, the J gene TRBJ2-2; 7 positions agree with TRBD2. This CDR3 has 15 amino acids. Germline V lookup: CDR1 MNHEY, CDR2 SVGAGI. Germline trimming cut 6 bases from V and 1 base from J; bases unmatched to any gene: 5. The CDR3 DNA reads TGTGCCAGCAGGGGAAGCGGGATGAACACCGGGGAGCTGTTTTTT. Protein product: CASRGSGMNTGELFF.

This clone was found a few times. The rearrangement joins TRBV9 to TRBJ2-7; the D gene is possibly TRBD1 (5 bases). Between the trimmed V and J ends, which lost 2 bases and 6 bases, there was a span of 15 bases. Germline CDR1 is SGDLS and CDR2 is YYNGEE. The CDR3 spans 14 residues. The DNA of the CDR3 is TGTGCCAGCAGCGTCCTGGACACGGCGCGCGAGCAGTACTTC. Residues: CASSVLDTAREQYF.

The CDR3 spells CSVEDRGGTSSGNTIYF. The CDR3 DNA follows: TGCAGCGTTGAAGATCGGGGAGGGACGAGCTCTGGAAACACCATATATTTT. The chain joins TRBV29-1 to TRBJ1-3, with a weak D call TRBD1 (5 bases). This CDR3 contains 17 residues. Germline values: CDR1 SQVTM, CDR2 ANQGSEA. The germline V and J ends were trimmed by 0 bases and 0 bases, with 15 bases remaining between them.